This T cell receptor (beta chain) was obtained from a study of T cells in Graves' hyperthyroidism and ophthalmopathy. Findings and caveats of the study: Ophthalmopathy was separated from stable hyperthyroidism by a 13 V-J model.

V shed 7 bases, J shed 4 bases, and the junction held 9 bases outside the gene matches. The CDR3 spans 14 residues. CDR1 and CDR2 from the germline V gene are DFQATT and SNEGSKA (reference sequence). Regarding this clonotype: Its antigen remains unknown.

From RNA transcripts, TCR beta CDR3 regions were amplified. The HTBI set primed first-round TCR CDR3 RT-PCR. TCRdb processed the multiplex PCR reads anew with MiXCR; each CDR3 protein has one entry. This table holds about 92,000 distinct CDR3 sequences, roughly 56% found once. The PBMCs were taken from about 9.7 ml of fresh peripheral blood. Material for sequencing was blood. The source is a woman aged 40 to 50 with Graves' hyperthyroidism. This chain uses TRBV20-1 with TRBJ1-2; 10 bases match TRBD1. The chain's CDR3 is CSGQTGGKFYGYTF. The CDR3 DNA reads as TGCAGTGGCCAGACAGGGGGCAAGTTCTATGGCTACACCTTC.